The clone carrying this TCR beta chain was seen only a few times. Its antigen is as yet unknown. Next came a second PCR, run for about 7 to 12 cycles, which used a sample-barcoded 5' primer along with a J-beta primer mix. TCRdb itself ran the 5' RACE reads through MiXCR, one entry per CDR3 protein. The sample comprises about 2 million distinct CDR3 sequences, about 50% of which are singletons, and roughly 2% rests with the top ten. The data are from a study of blood T cells in healthy people across ages. Study outcomes and limitations: A roughly linear fall in TCR beta diversity per million T cells was seen with increasing age.

Isolating PBMCs gave at least 6.5 million of these cells per sample. Germline V gene lookup returns CDR1 SQVTM and CDR2 ANQGSEA. The CDR3 spans 14 residues. The sequence was obtained from a woman between 40 and 50 years old in good health. The V call is TRBV29-1, the J call TRBJ2-3; D may be TRBD1 or TRBD2 (6 bases each). Sample: blood. CDR3 residues: CGGGGPYRVDTQYF. CDR3 DNA: TGCGGAGGAGGGGGACCTTATAGGGTGGATACGCAGTATTTT.